This entry lists 9 T cell receptor beta chains sequenced from one sample in a study of cytomegalovirus exposure and HLA in healthy donors (dated by TCRdb to 2015 to 2018). Libraries were built with the immunoSEQ multiplex PCR assay. For the multiplex PCR, a mixture combining 60 forward primers for TCR Vbeta segments and 13 reverse primers for TCR Jbeta segments was used. Held by TCRdb, this immuneACCESS table contains in-frame sequences only and omits some clones. Under half of the omission traces to an unresolved V gene where checked; the cause of the rest is unknown. This sample gives some 76,000 clones in total; around 73% of them show up just once. Approximately 9% of the sample is in the top ten clones. Sequenced input: PBMCs. The receptors were sampled from a woman in her thirties or forties in good health and CMV-seropositive.

The CDR3 DNA reads TGCGCCAGCAGCCCTGGGACAGGGGGGAACGAGCAGTACTTC. It translates to CASSPGTGGNEQYF. The chain couples TRBV5-1 to TRBJ2-7, with 11 bases aligning to TRBD1. The germline V gene has CDR1 SGHRS and CDR2 YFSETQ. With V trimmed by 4 bases and J by 5 bases, 5 bases remained unmatched. The CDR3 has 14 residues. Together with reference TRBV5-1 and TRBJ2-7, the CDR3 gives the full variable domain: KAGVTQTPRYLIKTRGQQVTLSCSPISGHRSVSWYQQTPGQGLQFLFEYFSETQRNKGNFPGRFSGRQFSNSRSEMNVSTLELGDSALYLCASSPGTGGNEQYFGPGTRLTVT.

The chain is built from TRBV4-2 and TRBJ1-5; a weak D match, TRBD1 (6 bases). Between the trimmed V and J ends, which lost 1 base and 6 bases, there was a span of 16 bases. This CDR3 region has 16 residues. Germline V lookup: CDR1 LGHNA, CDR2 YNFKEQ. CDR3 region: CASSQVGGGRVQPQHF. In DNA form, the CDR3 reads TGTGCCAGCAGCCAAGTTGGGGGGGGCCGGGTTCAGCCCCAGCATTTT.

The J gene is TRBJ1-2, the V gene TRBV7-6; 9 bases fit TRBD1. The CDR3 sequence is 13 residues long. Trimming at V came to 5 bases and at J to 4 bases, leaving 2 bases not matched to a gene. The V gene's germline CDR1 is SGHVS and CDR2 FNYEAQ. CDR3 in amino acids: CASSEQGAYGYTF. DNA of the CDR3: TGTGCCAGCAGCGAACAGGGGGCCTATGGCTACACCTTC. Supplemented by reference TRBV7-6 and TRBJ1-2, the full variable domain reads GAGVSQSPRYKVTKRGQDVALRCDPISGHVSLYWYRQALGQGPEFLTYFNYEAQQDKSGLPNDRFSAERPEGSISTLTIQRTEQRDSAMYRCASSEQGAYGYTFGSGTRLTVV.

V usage is TRBV19 and J usage is TRBJ1-3; 9 positions match TRBD1. With V trimmed by 4 bases and J by 2 bases, 6 bases remained unmatched. CDR1 and CDR2 from the germline V gene are LNHDA and SQIVND (reference sequence). The CDR3 spans 16 residues. CDR3 in amino acids: CASSTGTGRAGNTIYF. Written as DNA, the CDR3 is TGTGCCAGTAGTACCGGGACAGGGCGGGCTGGAAACACCATATATTTT.

V usage is TRBV7-3 and J usage is TRBJ2-3, with D maybe TRBD1 (6 bases). The germline V gene has CDR1 SGHTA and CDR2 FQGTGA. The CDR3 runs 15 residues. V was shortened by 5 bases and J by 0 bases, with 12 bases between the two germline ends. CDR3 in amino acids: CASSPTGASTDTQYF. The CDR3 DNA reads TGTGCCAGCAGCCCGACAGGCGCTAGCACAGATACGCAGTATTTT.

The chain joins TRBV19 to TRBJ1-5; 8 bases fit TRBD1. Germline V gives CDR1 LNHDA, CDR2 SQIVND (reference sequence). V shed 7 bases and J 1 base; nucleotides not matched to a gene: 3. The CDR3 is 14 residues long. CDR3 amino acids: CASIWTGSNQPQHF. The CDR3 DNA reads TGTGCCAGTATCTGGACAGGGAGCAATCAGCCCCAGCATTTT.

The gene calls are TRBV5-4 and TRBJ2-3, with D perhaps matching TRBD1 (6 bases). Germline CDR1 is SGHNT and CDR2 is YYREEE (reference sequence). Trimming stripped 0 bases from V and 4 bases from J, with 9 bases between. This CDR3 is built from 14 residues. The CDR3 protein is CASSLEQGSDTQYF. The DNA of the CDR3 is TGTGCCAGCAGCTTGGAACAGGGATCAGATACGCAGTATTTT.

The chain links TRBV6-5 to TRBJ2-3; D remains ambiguous. The CDR3 has 13 residues. Germline CDR1 MNHEY, CDR2 SVGAGI. With 2 bases removed from V and 5 bases from J, the gap between germline ends came to 8 bases. The CDR3, as DNA: TGTGCCAGCAGTTACCAGCGCAAAGATACGCAGTATTTT. This encodes CASSYQRKDTQYF.

The V gene is TRBV19, the J gene TRBJ1-5; D ambiguous. Looked up from germline, CDR1 is LNHDA and CDR2 is SQIVND (reference sequence). This CDR3 spans 15 amino acids. V lost 5 bases and J lost 0, with 11 bases in between. In DNA form, the CDR3 reads TGTGCCAGTAGTCCAACACAGAATAGCAATCAGCCCCAGCATTTT. Its protein product is CASSPTQNSNQPQHF.